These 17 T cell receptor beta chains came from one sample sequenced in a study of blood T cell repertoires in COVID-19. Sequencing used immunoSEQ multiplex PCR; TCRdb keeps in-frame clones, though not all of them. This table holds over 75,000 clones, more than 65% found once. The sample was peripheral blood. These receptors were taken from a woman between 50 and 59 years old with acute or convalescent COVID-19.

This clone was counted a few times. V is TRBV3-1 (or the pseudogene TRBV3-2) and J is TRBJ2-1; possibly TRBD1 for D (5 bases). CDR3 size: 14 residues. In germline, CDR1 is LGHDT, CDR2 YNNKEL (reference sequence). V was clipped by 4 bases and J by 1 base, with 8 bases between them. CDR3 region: CASSLPGSYNEQFF. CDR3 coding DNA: TGTGCCAGCAGCCTCCCAGGGTCCTACAATGAGCAGTTCTTC.

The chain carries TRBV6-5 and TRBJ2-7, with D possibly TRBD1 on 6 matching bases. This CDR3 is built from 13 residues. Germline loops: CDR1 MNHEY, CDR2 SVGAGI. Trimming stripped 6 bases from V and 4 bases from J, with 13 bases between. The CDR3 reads CASRAGTRYEQYF. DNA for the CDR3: TGTGCCAGCAGGGCCGGGACAAGATACGAGCAGTACTTC.

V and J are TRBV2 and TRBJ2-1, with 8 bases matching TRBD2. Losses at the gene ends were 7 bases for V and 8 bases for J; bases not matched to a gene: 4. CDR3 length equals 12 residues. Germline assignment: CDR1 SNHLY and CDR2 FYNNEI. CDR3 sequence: CASNTGGDEQFF. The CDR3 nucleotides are TGTGCCAGCAATACGGGGGGGGATGAGCAGTTCTTC.

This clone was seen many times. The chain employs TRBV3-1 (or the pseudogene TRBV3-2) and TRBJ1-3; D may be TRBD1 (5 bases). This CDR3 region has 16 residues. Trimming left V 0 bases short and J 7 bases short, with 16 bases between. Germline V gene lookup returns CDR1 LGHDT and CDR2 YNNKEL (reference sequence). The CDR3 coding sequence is TGTGCCAGCAGCCAAGAGGCATTGGCAGGGAGGAACACCATATATTTT. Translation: CASSQEALAGRNTIYF.

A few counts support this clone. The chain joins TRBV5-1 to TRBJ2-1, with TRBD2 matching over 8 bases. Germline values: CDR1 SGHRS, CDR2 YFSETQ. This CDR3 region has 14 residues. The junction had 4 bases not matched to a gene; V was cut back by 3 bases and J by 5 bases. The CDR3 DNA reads TGCGCCAGCAGCTCGACTAGCGCCAACAATGAGCAGTTCTTC. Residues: CASSSTSANNEQFF.

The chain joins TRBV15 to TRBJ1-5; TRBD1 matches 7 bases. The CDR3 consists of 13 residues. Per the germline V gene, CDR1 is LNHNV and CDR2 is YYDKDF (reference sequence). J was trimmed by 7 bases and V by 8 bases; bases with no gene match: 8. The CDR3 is CATAPDRVQPQHF. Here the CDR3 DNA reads TGTGCCACCGCTCCTGACAGGGTACAGCCCCAGCATTTT.

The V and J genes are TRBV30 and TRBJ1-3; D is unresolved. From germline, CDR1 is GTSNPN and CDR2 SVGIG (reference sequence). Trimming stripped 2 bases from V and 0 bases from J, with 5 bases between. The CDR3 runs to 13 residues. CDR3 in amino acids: CAWSSGSGNTIYF. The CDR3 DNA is TGTGCCTGGAGTTCCGGCTCTGGAAACACCATATATTTT.

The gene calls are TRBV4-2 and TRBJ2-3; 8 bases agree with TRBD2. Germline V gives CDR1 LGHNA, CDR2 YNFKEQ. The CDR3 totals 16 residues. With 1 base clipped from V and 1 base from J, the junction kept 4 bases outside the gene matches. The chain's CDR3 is CASSQVSGGRTDTQYF. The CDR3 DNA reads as TGTGCCAGCAGCCAAGTGTCGGGAGGGCGCACAGATACGCAGTATTTT.

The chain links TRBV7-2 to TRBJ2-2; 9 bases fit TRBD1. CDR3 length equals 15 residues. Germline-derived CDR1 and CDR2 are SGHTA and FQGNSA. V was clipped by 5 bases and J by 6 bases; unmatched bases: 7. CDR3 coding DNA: TGTGCCAGCAGCCAGACAGGGGGTACGGCCGGGGAGCTGTTTTTT. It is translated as CASSQTGGTAGELFF.

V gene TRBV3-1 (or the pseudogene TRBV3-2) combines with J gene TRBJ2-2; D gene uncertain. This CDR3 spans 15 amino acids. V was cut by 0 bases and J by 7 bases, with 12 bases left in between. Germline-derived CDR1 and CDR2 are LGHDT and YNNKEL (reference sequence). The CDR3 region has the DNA TGTGCCAGCAGCCAAGAACTGGGCAGAAGCGGGGAGCTGTTTTTT. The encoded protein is CASSQELGRSGELFF.

The DNA of the CDR3 is TGTGCCAGTAGCCGGGACAGTTTGGACGAGCAGTACTTC. It yields the protein CASSRDSLDEQYF. V and J are TRBV19 and TRBJ2-7; TRBD1 matches 7 bases. Germline lookup yields CDR1 LNHDA and CDR2 SQIVND (reference sequence). CDR3 length: 13 residues. J gave up 5 bases and V 6 bases, and 7 bases lay outside the gene matches. The full variable domain, completed using reference TRBV19 and TRBJ2-7, is DGGITQSPKYLFRKEGQNVTLSCEQNLNHDAMYWYRQDPGQGLRLIYYSQIVNDFQKGDIAEGYSVSREKKESFPLTVTSAQKNPTAFYLCASSRDSLDEQYFGPGTRLTVT.

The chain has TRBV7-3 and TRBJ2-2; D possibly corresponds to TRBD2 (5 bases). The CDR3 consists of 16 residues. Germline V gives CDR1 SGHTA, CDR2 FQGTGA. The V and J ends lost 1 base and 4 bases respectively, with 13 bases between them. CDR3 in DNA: TGTGCCAGCAGCTTAAATTTTCCTAGCCGCACCGGGGAGCTGTTTTTT. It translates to CASSLNFPSRTGELFF.

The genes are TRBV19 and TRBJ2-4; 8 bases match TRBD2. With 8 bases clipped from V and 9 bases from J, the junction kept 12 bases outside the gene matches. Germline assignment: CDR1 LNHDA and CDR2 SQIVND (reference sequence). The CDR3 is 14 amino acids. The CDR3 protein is CASSSGEGLGIQYF. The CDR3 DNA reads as TGTGCCAGTTCTTCCGGGGAGGGACTAGGCATTCAGTACTTC.

The CDR3: CASSFYARGYTDTQYF. As DNA, the CDR3 is TGTGCCAGCAGCTTTTACGCCAGGGGATACACAGATACGCAGTATTTT. The chain joins TRBV5-6 to TRBJ2-3; the D gene is possibly TRBD1 (6 bases). Germline CDR1 is SGHDT and CDR2 is YYEEEE. V was trimmed by 2 bases and J by 2 bases, leaving 15 bases between them. The CDR3 has 16 residues.

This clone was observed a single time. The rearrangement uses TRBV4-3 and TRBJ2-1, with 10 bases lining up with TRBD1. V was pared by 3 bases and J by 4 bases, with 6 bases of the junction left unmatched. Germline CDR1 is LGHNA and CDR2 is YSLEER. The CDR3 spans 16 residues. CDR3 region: CASSHAGTGAYNEQFF. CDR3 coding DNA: TGCGCCAGCAGCCACGCCGGGACAGGGGCGTACAATGAGCAGTTCTTC.

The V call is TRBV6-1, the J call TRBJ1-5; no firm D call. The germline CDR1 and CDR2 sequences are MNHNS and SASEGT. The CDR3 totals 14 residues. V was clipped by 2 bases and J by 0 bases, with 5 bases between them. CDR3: CASSEMSSNQPQHF. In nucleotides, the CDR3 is TGTGCCAGCAGTGAAATGAGTAGCAATCAGCCCCAGCATTTT.

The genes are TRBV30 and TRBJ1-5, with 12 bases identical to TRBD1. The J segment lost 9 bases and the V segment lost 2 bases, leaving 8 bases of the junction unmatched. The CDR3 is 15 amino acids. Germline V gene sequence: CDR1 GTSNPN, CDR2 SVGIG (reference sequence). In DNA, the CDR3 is TGTGCCTGGAGTCGTCCGGGACAGGGGGCGAGGCCCCAGCATTTT. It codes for CAWSRPGQGARPQHF.